These 25 T cell receptor beta chains originate from one sample sequenced in a study of blood T cell repertoires in COVID-19 (dated by TCRdb to the early 2020s). To prepare the library, the immunoSEQ multiplex PCR assay was applied. The source is immuneACCESS, and TCRdb retained only in-frame sequences with V and J called. Part of the clones is not carried over; for the studies checked, unresolved V genes explain less than half of this, and the remainder is unexplained. For this sample there are about 74,000 clones; around 88% appear just once. Clones ranked in the top ten supply 1.9% of the sample. The specimen was peripheral blood. These TCRs come from a woman at least 80 years old with active or convalescent COVID-19.

The CDR3 is CASSLYGTANTEAFF. The CDR3, as DNA: TGTGCCAGCAGTTTATATGGGACAGCCAACACTGAAGCTTTCTTT. The chain has TRBV27 and TRBJ1-1; TRBD1 aligns across 7 bases. Per germline, CDR1 MNHEY and CDR2 SMNVEV (reference sequence). The CDR3 has 15 amino acids. Trimming removed 1 base from V and 2 bases from J; junction bases left unmatched: 4.

V and J are TRBV30 and TRBJ1-2; D is possibly TRBD1 (6 bases). The germline gives CDR1 GTSNPN, CDR2 SVGIG (reference sequence). Trimming pared 1 base from V and 5 bases from J, leaving 8 bases between. This CDR3 spans 12 amino acids. CDR3 sequence reads: CAWSEGGYGYTF. CDR3 in DNA: TGTGCCTGGAGTGAAGGGGGATATGGCTACACCTTC.

This clone was detected only once. The chain recombines TRBV10-1 with TRBJ1-2; 10 nucleotides agree with TRBD1. Trimming cost V 9 bases and J 2 bases; bases outside gene matches: 6. Germline-derived CDR1 and CDR2 are WNHNN and SYGVQD (reference sequence). The CDR3 totals 14 residues. CDR3 in DNA: TGCGCCAGTTACCGGGACAGGGGAAACTATGGCTACACCTTC. The encoded protein is CASYRDRGNYGYTF.

The chain employs TRBV7-2 and TRBJ2-7; perhaps TRBD1 as D (5 bases). With 5 bases removed from V and 6 bases from J, the gap between germline ends came to 14 bases. CDR3 length: 13 residues. Germline CDR1 reads SGHTA; CDR2 reads FQGNSA. CDR3 DNA: TGTGCCAGCAGCCCCAGGGTACGCTCCGAGCAGTACTTC. Protein product: CASSPRVRSEQYF.

This chain links TRBV5-1 with TRBJ1-2, with a tentative D call TRBD1 (6 bases). Germline assignment: CDR1 SGHRS and CDR2 YFSETQ. Between the trimmed V and J ends, which lost 6 bases and 3 bases, there was a span of 15 bases. The CDR3 runs to 14 residues. Here the CDR3 DNA reads TGCGCCAGCACGGAAGCGGGGGCCGACTATGGCTACACCTTC. It codes for CASTEAGADYGYTF.

This clone appeared once. The CDR3 nucleotides read TGCGCCAGCAGCCCGAGCCGGGGGACGGGCTATGGCTACACCTTC. Amino acid sequence: CASSPSRGTGYGYTF. This chain joins TRBV4-3 and TRBJ1-2; D possibly corresponds to TRBD1 (5 bases). Trimming stripped 4 bases from V and 4 bases from J, with 16 bases between. The germline V gene has CDR1 LGHNA and CDR2 YSLEER. This CDR3 is built from 15 residues.

The CDR3 loop reads CASSQDLGIQNEQFF. The CDR3 region has the DNA TGTGCCAGCAGCCAAGATCTCGGGATCCAGAATGAGCAGTTCTTC. V gene TRBV3-1 (or the pseudogene TRBV3-2) combines with J gene TRBJ2-1; possibly TRBD2 for D (5 bases). The CDR3 sequence is 15 residues long. The V end lost 0 bases, the J end lost 7 bases, and 13 bases lay between the germline ends. Germline V CDR1 and CDR2: LGHDT, YNNKEL (reference sequence).

V and J are TRBV18 and TRBJ2-1; TRBD2 aligns across 10 bases. After removal of 3 bases from V and 7 bases from J, the junction contained 9 bases not matched to a gene. The CDR3 runs to 16 residues. Germline CDR1 is KGHSH and CDR2 is LQKENI. The CDR3 protein is CASSPLLAGVRNEQFF. CDR3 in DNA: TGTGCCAGCTCACCCCTCCTAGCGGGAGTAAGGAATGAGCAGTTCTTC.

This clone was seen just once. The chain recombines TRBV5-4 with TRBJ1-2, with a tentative D call TRBD1 (6 bases). V lost 4 bases, J lost 7 bases, and 17 bases lay in between. The CDR3 is 14 residues long. Per the germline V gene, CDR1 is SGHNT and CDR2 is YYREEE (reference sequence). DNA of the CDR3: TGTGCCAGCAGCGCCGACCCGGGACACACTGGCTACACCTTC. It is translated as CASSADPGHTGYTF.

The V gene is TRBV24-1, the J gene TRBJ2-3; tentatively, D is TRBD1 (5 bases). Trimming left V 5 bases short and J 2 bases short, with 13 bases between. CDR3 length: 15 residues. Per germline, CDR1 KGHDR and CDR2 SFDVKD. CDR3 in DNA: TGTGCCACCAGTGGTCGACAGATTACCACAGATACGCAGTATTTT. Its protein product is CATSGRQITTDTQYF.

The chain is built from TRBV24-1 and TRBJ2-7; TRBD1 agrees at 7 bases. CDR1 and CDR2 (germline): KGHDR, SFDVKD. There are 15 residues in the CDR3. J was trimmed by 4 bases and V by 2 bases; bases with no gene match: 7. The CDR3 nucleotides read TGTGCCACCAGTGATTCCGGGACAGCGTTGTACGAGCAGTACTTC. It is translated as CATSDSGTALYEQYF.

The V call is TRBV4-1, the J call TRBJ2-7; 9 bases map to TRBD2. The CDR3 runs 14 residues. V dropped 1 base and J dropped 12; count of bases not matched to a gene: 10. CDR1 and CDR2 from the germline V gene are MGHRA and YSYEKL. In DNA, the CDR3 is TGCGCCAGCAGCCAAGCGAGGGCGGGGGGGAGAAGGTACTTC. Translation: CASSQARAGGRRYF.

V usage is TRBV28 and J usage is TRBJ1-1, with D uncertain. This CDR3 has 14 amino acids. The germline V gene has CDR1 MDHEN and CDR2 SYDVKM. Trimming left V 2 bases short and J 0 bases short, with 7 bases between. CDR3 DNA: TGTGCCAGCAGTTTAAATCCTCTGAACACTGAAGCTTTCTTT. It yields the protein CASSLNPLNTEAFF.

This clone was observed a handful of times. The V and J genes are TRBV2 and TRBJ2-1; D perhaps matches TRBD1 (6 bases). The CDR3 sequence is 13 residues long. Germline V gene sequence: CDR1 SNHLY, CDR2 FYNNEI. Deletions cut 7 bases from V and 4 bases from J, with 11 bases between. The CDR3, as DNA: TGTGCCAGCAACAGGGACACTTACAATGAGCAGTTCTTC. Amino acid sequence: CASNRDTYNEQFF.

This sequence joins TRBV7-2 and TRBJ1-2; weak D call: TRBD1 (5 bases). Trimming left V 1 base short and J 8 bases short, with 17 bases between. The CDR3 runs 15 residues. Germline V gene sequence: CDR1 SGHTA, CDR2 FQGNSA. CDR3 protein: CASSLVSGTAEGYTF. For the CDR3, the DNA is TGTGCCAGCAGCTTAGTTTCAGGGACTGCGGAAGGCTACACCTTC.

The chain carries TRBV7-2 and TRBJ2-1; TRBD1 is a possible D gene (6 bases). The CDR3 is 14 residues long. Trimming took 0 bases from V and 6 from J, leaving 9 bases between them. Per the germline V gene, CDR1 is SGHTA and CDR2 is FQGNSA. CDR3 amino acids: CASSLARQVNEQFF. The CDR3 bases are TGTGCCAGCAGCTTAGCCCGACAGGTCAATGAGCAGTTCTTC.

V usage is TRBV6-5 and J usage is TRBJ2-5; 7 nucleotides match TRBD1. J gave up 3 bases and V 5 bases, and 3 bases lay outside the gene matches. This CDR3 has 13 residues. Germline V gene lookup returns CDR1 MNHEY and CDR2 SVGAGI. CDR3 loop: CASSQTGEETQYF. The DNA of the CDR3 is TGTGCCAGCAGTCAAACAGGGGAAGAGACCCAGTACTTC.

This chain joins TRBV4-3 and TRBJ1-4; no clear D gene. V was pared by 0 bases and J by 10 bases, with 18 bases between. CDR1 and CDR2 from the germline V gene are LGHNA and YSLEER. The CDR3 is 16 residues long. Here the CDR3 DNA reads TGCGCCAGCAGCCAAGATGCGAGGTCGGGGTTGGCAAAACTGTTTTTT. Translation: CASSQDARSGLAKLFF.

The chain has TRBV7-2 and TRBJ2-1; 7 positions agree with TRBD1. Germline-derived CDR1 and CDR2 are SGHTA and FQGNSA. J lost 8 bases, V lost 3 bases, and 7 bases had no gene match. The CDR3 contains 14 residues. The DNA of the CDR3 is TGTGCCAGCAGCTTGTCGCAGGGGGAACATGAGCAGTTCTTC. Encoded protein: CASSLSQGEHEQFF.

The chain recombines TRBV5-8 with TRBJ2-3; TRBD2 matches at 11 bases. Germline assignment: CDR1 SGHTS and CDR2 YDEGEE. Trimming at V came to 0 bases and at J to 3 bases, leaving 3 bases not matched to a gene. CDR3 length: 16 amino acids. CDR3 DNA sequence: TGTGCCAGCAGCTTGGCTAGCGGGAGGAGGACAGATACGCAGTATTTT. Protein product: CASSLASGRRTDTQYF. Full variable domain (remainder filled in from reference TRBV5-8 and TRBJ2-3): EAGVTQSPTHLIKTRGQQATLRCSPISGHTSVYWYQQALGLGLQFLLWYDEGEERNRGNFPPRFSGRQFPNYSSELNVNALELEDSALYLCASSLASGRRTDTQYFGPGTRLTVL.

The gene calls are TRBV27 and TRBJ2-7; perhaps TRBD1 as D (7 bases). The CDR3 totals 14 residues. CDR1 and CDR2 (germline): MNHEY, SMNVEV (reference sequence). With 2 bases removed from V and 2 bases from J, the gap between germline ends came to 10 bases. This CDR3 is CASSLTGEAYEQYF. The CDR3 nucleotides are TGTGCCAGCAGTTTAACAGGGGAGGCCTACGAGCAGTACTTC.

This chain connects TRBV9 to TRBJ1-2; 7 bases line up with TRBD1. Trimming took 2 bases from V and 6 from J; bases not matched to a gene: 4. CDR1 is SGDLS, CDR2 YYNGEE, per germline. The CDR3 is made up of 13 amino acids. The CDR3 nucleotides are TGTGCCAGCAGCGTCAGACAGGGTGATGGCTACACCTTC. Its protein product is CASSVRQGDGYTF.

In this sample, this clone turned up a few times. The rearrangement links TRBV21-1 to TRBJ1-5; the tabulated D call, TRBD1, remains unverified against the DNA. TRBV21-1 is tagged as a pseudogene. The length of the CDR3 is 17 residues. DNA for the CDR3: TGTGCCAGGGGCCCAGGCAAGGGGCTTTATAGCAATCAGCCCCAGCATTTT. Residues: CARGPGKGLYSNQPQHF.

This chain uses TRBV10-3 with TRBJ2-3; 7 nucleotides line up with TRBD2. CDR1 and CDR2 from the germline V gene are ENHRY and SYGVKD. With 8 bases clipped from V and 0 bases from J, the junction kept 14 bases outside the gene matches. CDR3 length: 17 amino acids. CDR3 sequence (DNA): TGTGCCATCGCCGGGGGGTCCCATTCTTCTAGCACAGATACGCAGTATTTT. Protein sequence: CAIAGGSHSSSTDTQYF.

This chain links TRBV7-7 with TRBJ2-5; D ambiguous. The CDR3 spans 14 residues. V lost 0 bases and J lost 2, with 7 bases in between. The germline CDR1 and CDR2 sequences are SSHAT and FNYEAQ (reference sequence). The CDR3: CASSLAHGQETQYF. CDR3 nucleotide sequence: TGTGCCAGCAGCTTAGCGCACGGGCAAGAGACCCAGTACTTC.